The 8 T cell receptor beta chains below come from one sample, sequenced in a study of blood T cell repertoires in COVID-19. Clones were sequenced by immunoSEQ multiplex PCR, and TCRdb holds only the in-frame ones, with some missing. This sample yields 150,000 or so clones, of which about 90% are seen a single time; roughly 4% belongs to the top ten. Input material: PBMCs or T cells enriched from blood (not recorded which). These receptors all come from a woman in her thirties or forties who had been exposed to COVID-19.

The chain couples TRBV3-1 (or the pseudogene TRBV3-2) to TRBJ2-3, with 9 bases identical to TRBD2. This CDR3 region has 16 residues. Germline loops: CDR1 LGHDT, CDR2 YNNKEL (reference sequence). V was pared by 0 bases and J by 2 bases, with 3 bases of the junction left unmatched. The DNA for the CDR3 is TGTGCCAGCAGCCAAGACGCTAGCGGGGCCACAGATACGCAGTATTTT. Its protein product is CASSQDASGATDTQYF.

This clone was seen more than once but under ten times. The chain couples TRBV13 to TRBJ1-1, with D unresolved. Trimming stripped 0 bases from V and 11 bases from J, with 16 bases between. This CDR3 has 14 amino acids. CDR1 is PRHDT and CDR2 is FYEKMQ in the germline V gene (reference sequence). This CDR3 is CASSLGQEVDRAFF. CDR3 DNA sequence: TGTGCCAGCAGCTTAGGGCAGGAAGTTGATAGGGCTTTCTTT.

The CDR3 nucleotides read TGTGCCAGCAGCTTTCGGGGGGGGATGTTTTTT. Residues: CASSFRGGMFF. The J gene is TRBJ2-2, the V gene TRBV11-2; 8 positions match TRBD2. Per germline, CDR1 SGHAT and CDR2 FQNNGV. This CDR3 has 11 amino acids. V was pared by 3 bases and J by 15 bases, with 3 bases of the junction left unmatched.

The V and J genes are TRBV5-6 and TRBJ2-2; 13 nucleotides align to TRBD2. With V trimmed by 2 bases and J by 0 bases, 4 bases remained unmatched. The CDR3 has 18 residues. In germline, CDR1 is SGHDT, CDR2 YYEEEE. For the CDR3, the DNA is TGTGCCAGCAGCTTCCTGGGACTAGCGGGGCCGAACACCGGGGAGCTGTTTTTT. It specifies CASSFLGLAGPNTGELFF.

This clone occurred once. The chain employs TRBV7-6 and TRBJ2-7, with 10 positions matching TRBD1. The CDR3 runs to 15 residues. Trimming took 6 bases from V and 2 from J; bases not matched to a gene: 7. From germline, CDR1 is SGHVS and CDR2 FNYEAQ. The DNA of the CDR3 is TGTGCCAGCAGTTCGGGACAGGGGCATGCCTACGAGCAGTACTTC. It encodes CASSSGQGHAYEQYF. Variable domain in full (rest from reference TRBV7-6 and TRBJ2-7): GAGVSQSPRYKVTKRGQDVALRCDPISGHVSLYWYRQALGQGPEFLTYFNYEAQQDKSGLPNDRFSAERPEGSISTLTIQRTEQRDSAMYRCASSSGQGHAYEQYFGPGTRLTVT.

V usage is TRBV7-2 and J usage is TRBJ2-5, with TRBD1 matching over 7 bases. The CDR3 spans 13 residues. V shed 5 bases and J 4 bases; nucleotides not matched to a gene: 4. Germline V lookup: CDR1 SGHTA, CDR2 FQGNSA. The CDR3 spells CASSPGQRETQYF. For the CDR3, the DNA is TGTGCCAGCAGCCCGGGACAGAGAGAGACCCAGTACTTC.

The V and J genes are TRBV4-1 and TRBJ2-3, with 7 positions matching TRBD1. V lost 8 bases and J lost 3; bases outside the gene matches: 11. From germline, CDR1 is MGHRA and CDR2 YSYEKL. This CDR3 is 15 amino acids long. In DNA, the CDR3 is TGCGCCAGCCGGTCGACAGGGAGAACGACAGATACGCAGTATTTT. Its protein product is CASRSTGRTTDTQYF.

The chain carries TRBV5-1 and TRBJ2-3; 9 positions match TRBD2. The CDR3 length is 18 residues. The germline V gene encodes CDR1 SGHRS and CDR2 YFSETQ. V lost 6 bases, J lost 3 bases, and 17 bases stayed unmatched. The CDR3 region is CASIMDGGGATMTDTQYF. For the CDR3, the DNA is TGCGCCAGCATTATGGATGGCGGGGGGGCCACTATGACAGATACGCAGTATTTT.